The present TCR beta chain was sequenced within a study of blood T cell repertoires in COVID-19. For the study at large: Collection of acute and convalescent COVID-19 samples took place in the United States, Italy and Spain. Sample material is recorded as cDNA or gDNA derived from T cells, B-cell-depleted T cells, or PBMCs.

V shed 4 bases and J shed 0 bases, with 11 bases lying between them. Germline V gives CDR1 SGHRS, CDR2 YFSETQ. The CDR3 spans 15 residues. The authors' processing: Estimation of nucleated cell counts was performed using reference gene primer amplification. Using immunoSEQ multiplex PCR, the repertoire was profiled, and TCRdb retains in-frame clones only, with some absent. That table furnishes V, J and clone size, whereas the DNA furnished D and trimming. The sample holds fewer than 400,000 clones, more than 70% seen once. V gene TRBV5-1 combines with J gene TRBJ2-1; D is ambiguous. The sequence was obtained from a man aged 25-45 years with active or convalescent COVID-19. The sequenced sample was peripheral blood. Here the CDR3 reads CASSPEPSSYNEQFF. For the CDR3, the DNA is TGCGCCAGCAGCCCCGAGCCGAGCTCCTACAATGAGCAGTTCTTC.